A selection of T cell receptor beta chains follows, all from one sample in a study of T cell changes during pregnancy in multiple sclerosis. Profiling relied on immunoSEQ multiplex PCR, and the TCRdb table lists in-frame clones only, not all of them. The sample lists 35,000 to 50,000 clones, under 90% occurring once. Sample: peripheral blood, taken in the second trimester of pregnancy. Receptors originate from a female donor in good health, enrolled as a control in a pregnancy study. CDR3s include the opening cysteine and the closing phenylalanine or tryptophan. Fields, in order: D gene, J gene, clone size, V gene, CDR3 DNA, CDR3 protein. The D gene is left open where the match is weak. Only part of the rows carry a size: once, few, many, or a class if the clone is expanded.

>TRBD2|TRBJ2-3|.|TRBV29-1
TGCAGCGTGACTAGCGGGGGGGAGGGTACGCAGTATTTT
CSVTSGGEGTQYF
>TRBD1|TRBJ1-3|.|TRBV5-4
TGTGCCAGCAGCTCACAGGGGAACACCATATATTTT
CASSSQGNTIYF
>TRBD2|TRBJ2-1|.|TRBV5-4
TGTGCCAGCAGCCGTGAGACTAGCGATGAGCAGTTCTTC
CASSRETSDEQFF
>.|TRBJ2-2|.|TRBV5-1
TGCGCCAGCAGCTTGGACGGGAGAGGGGCCGGGGAGCTGTTTTTT
CASSLDGRGAGELFF
>.|TRBJ1-4|.|TRBV5-1
TGCGCCAGCAGCTTGGATAGATCAACTAATGAAAAACTGTTTTTT
CASSLDRSTNEKLFF
>TRBD1|TRBJ1-5|.|TRBV14
TGTGCCAGCAGCCAAGATGAGGTCTCTATCAGGACAGGGCGAAATCAGCCCCAGCATTTT
CASSQDEVSIRTGRNQPQHF
>.|TRBJ2-7|.|TRBV30
TGTGCCTGGAAGGTTAGCCCATCCTCCTACGAGCAGTACTTC
CAWKVSPSSYEQYF
>TRBD2|TRBJ2-5|.|TRBV30
TGTGCCTGGAGTCCGGGACTAGCGGGGGGTCAAGAGACCCAGTACTTC
CAWSPGLAGGQETQYF
>.|TRBJ1-5|.|TRBV18
TGTGCCAGCTCACAGGGGAGGGATCAGCCCCAGCATTTT
CASSQGRDQPQHF
>.|TRBJ1-2|.|TRBV6-5
TGTGCCAGCAGTTACTCGAGTGCAAACTATGGCTACACCTTC
CASSYSSANYGYTF
>.|TRBJ1-2|once|TRBV4-1
TGCGCCAGCAGCCAAGATCGGGGGGGCAGCTATGGCTACACCTTC
CASSQDRGGSYGYTF
>.|TRBJ2-6|.|TRBV11-3
TGTGCCAGCAGGGGAAGGACAGCTTACTCTGGGGCCAACGTCCTGACTTTC
CASRGRTAYSGANVLTF
>TRBD2|TRBJ2-3|.|TRBV6-5
TGTGCCAGCACCTCAGCGGGGGGGCCGAAAGATACGCAGTATTTT
CASTSAGGPKDTQYF
>TRBD1|TRBJ1-2|.|TRBV2
TGTGCCAGCAGTGAATTGGACAGGGGTGACTATGGCTACACCTTC
CASSELDRGDYGYTF
>.|TRBJ2-7|.|TRBV2
TGTGCCAGCAGCGAAGCGAGGACAGACCGGTACTTC
CASSEARTDRYF
>.|TRBJ2-5|once|TRBV11-2
TGTGCCAGCAGCTTCCGGGACATGGGGACCCAGTACTTC
CASSFRDMGTQYF
>TRBD2|TRBJ2-3|.|TRBV9
TGTGCCAGCAGCGTAGACAGCGGGGGGGCCAGAGATACGCAGTATTTT
CASSVDSGGARDTQYF
>TRBD1|TRBJ1-4|once|TRBV9
TGTGCCAGCAGCGTCGAGGGGACAGCGATTCGGTTAGGATTGTTTTTT
CASSVEGTAIRLGLFF
>TRBD2|TRBJ2-3|.|TRBV5-6
TGTGCCAGCAGCTCACTAGCGGGGCCAGATACGCAGTATTTT
CASSSLAGPDTQYF
>.|TRBJ2-1|.|TRBV7-9
TGTGCCAGCAGCTTAGGTCGGGCACAGGTTCCCTACAATGAGCAGTTCTTC
CASSLGRAQVPYNEQFF
>.|TRBJ2-1|.|TRBV10-1
TGCGCCAGCAGTGAGACAGGGTCGGATGAGCAGTTCTTC
CASSETGSDEQFF
>.|TRBJ1-2|.|TRBV19
TGTGCCAGTAGTATCGGCTATGGCTACACCTTC
CASSIGYGYTF
>.|TRBJ2-1|.|TRBV5-1
TGCGCCAGCAGCTTGGAGGCCGCAGGGGTTGGTGAGCAGTTCTTC
CASSLEAAGVGEQFF
>.|TRBJ1-1|.|TRBV19
TGTGCCACCAAGGAACAGGCGAACACTGAAGCTTTCTTT
CATKEQANTEAFF
>TRBD1|TRBJ2-2|.|TRBV10-3
TGTGCCATCAGTGGGAATCCCGGACAGGGGGGCACCGGGGAGCTGTTTTTT
CAISGNPGQGGTGELFF
>.|TRBJ2-3|.|TRBV30
TGTGCCTCTTACTTTGGTACGCAGTATTTT
CASYFGTQYF
>.|TRBJ1-1|few|TRBV5-1
TGCGCCAGCAGACCCCGACGGGATGGCACTGAAGCTTTCTTT
CASRPRRDGTEAFF
>.|TRBJ2-3|.|TRBV19
TGTGCCAGTAGTTTCTCTAGCACAGATACGCAGTATTTT
CASSFSSTDTQYF
>.|TRBJ2-7|.|TRBV29-1
TGCAGCGTTGGGGGATCAGGGCCCGAGCAGTACTTC
CSVGGSGPEQYF
>.|TRBJ2-5|.|TRBV6-1
TGTGCCAGCAGCATAGGGGGAGAGACCCAGTACTTC
CASSIGGETQYF
>.|TRBJ2-7|.|TRBV29-1
TGCAGCGTTGTCAGGACATCCGAGCAGTACTTC
CSVVRTSEQYF
>TRBD2|TRBJ2-3|.|TRBV30
TGTGCCTCGGGACTAGCGGGATTTAGTGAAGATACGCAGTATTTT
CASGLAGFSEDTQYF
>.|TRBJ2-7|.|TRBV7-2
TGTGCCAGCAGCTTATGGGCAGGCGTAGAGTACGAGCAGTACTTC
CASSLWAGVEYEQYF
>.|TRBJ2-2|.|TRBV11-3
TGTGCCAGCAGCTTAGGACTTGACACCGGGGAGCTGTTTTTT
CASSLGLDTGELFF
>.|TRBJ1-1|.|TRBV6-6
TGTGCCAGCAGCAGACAGGACATGAACACTGAAGCTTTCTTT
CASSRQDMNTEAFF
>TRBD1|TRBJ1-5|.|TRBV18
TGTGCCAGCTCACTCGGGACAGGGAATCAGCCCCAGCATTTT
CASSLGTGNQPQHF
>.|TRBJ1-5|.|TRBV28
TGTGCCAGCACGGGAGGGGACAACAATCAGCCCCAGCATTTT
CASTGGDNNQPQHF
>TRBD2|TRBJ2-3|.|TRBV6-1
TGTGCCAGCAAATTTACTAGCGGGGGCACAGATACGCAGTATTTT
CASKFTSGGTDTQYF
>.|TRBJ1-2|.|TRBV6-5
TGTGCCAGCAGTTACTCGTCGGCAGGGATTAACTATGGCTACACCTTC
CASSYSSAGINYGYTF
>.|TRBJ1-1|once|TRBV2
TGTGCCAGCAGACCGGGACATAGCATGAACACTGAAGCTTTCTTT
CASRPGHSMNTEAFF
>TRBD1|TRBJ1-4|.|TRBV6-1
TGTGCCAGCACCCATCCCGGGACAGGGAACGAAAAACTGTTTTTT
CASTHPGTGNEKLFF
>.|TRBJ1-2|.|TRBV13
TGTGCCAGCAGAAACAGTAACTATGGCTACACCTTC
CASRNSNYGYTF
>.|TRBJ2-7|.|TRBV2
TGTGCCAGCAGGGATCGGACAGCTTCCTACGAGCAGTACTTC
CASRDRTASYEQYF
>TRBD2|TRBJ2-1|.|TRBV7-2
TGTGCCAGCAGTCTTAGCGGGAATCCCTACAATGAGCAGTTCTTC
CASSLSGNPYNEQFF
>TRBD2|TRBJ2-5|.|TRBV5-4
TGTGCCAGCAGCTGGGTGGGACTAGCGGGTAGAGAGACCCAGTACTTC
CASSWVGLAGRETQYF
>.|TRBJ2-3|once|TRBV6-4
TGTGCCAGCAGTGACTCGGCCAGCGGCACAGATACGCAGTATTTT
CASSDSASGTDTQYF
>TRBD1|TRBJ1-2|.|TRBV5-1
TGCGCCAGCAGCTTGACCTTCGACAGGGAAGGCACCTTC
CASSLTFDREGTF
>.|TRBJ1-1|few|TRBV4-3
TGCGCCAGCAGCCAAGGGACAGCGAACACTGAAGCTTTCTTT
CASSQGTANTEAFF
>.|TRBJ2-5|.|TRBV2
TGTGCCAGCACCAGACTAACCGGGCCGACTTCGCAAGAGACCCAGTACTTC
CASTRLTGPTSQETQYF